The 13 T cell receptor beta chains below were found in one sample sequenced in a study of Graves' ophthalmopathy and Graves' hyperthyroidism. RNA transcripts provided the template for amplifying TCR beta CDR3 regions. Amplification began with first-round RT-PCR using HTBI primers, then second-round multiplex PCR was performed. In TCRdb, the multiplex PCR reads were re-called with MiXCR into one record per CDR3 protein. The sample includes over 150,000 distinct CDR3 sequences, less than 45% of them seen just once. Sequenced input: peripheral blood. The receptors derive from a woman aged 40 to 55 with Graves' ophthalmopathy.

There are many counts of this clonotype. V is TRBV13 and J is TRBJ1-5, with D possibly TRBD1 on 6 matching bases. V lost 5 bases to trimming and J lost 4 bases, with 12 bases between them. CDR3 size: 14 residues. Germline lookup yields CDR1 PRHDT and CDR2 FYEKMQ (reference sequence). The CDR3 here is CASSHGTLNQPQHF. The CDR3, as DNA: TGTGCCAGCAGCCATGGGACACTTAATCAGCCCCAGCATTTT.

In this sample, this clonotype turned up many times. CDR3: CASSFSGRAEETQYF. CDR3 sequence (DNA): TGTGCCAGCAGCTTTAGCGGGAGGGCCGAAGAGACCCAGTACTTC. This sequence joins TRBV7-8 and TRBJ2-5, with 11 bases lining up with TRBD2. Germline V gene sequence: CDR1 SGHVS, CDR2 FQNEAQ. The V gene end was trimmed by 3 bases and the J gene end by 3 bases; junction bases not matched to a gene: 3. The CDR3 runs to 15 residues.

This clonotype came up once. V gene TRBV12-3 or TRBV12-4 combines with J gene TRBJ2-7; 12 positions agree with TRBD2. V shed 11 bases and J 7 bases; nucleotides not matched to a gene: 9. The CDR3 totals 13 residues. The chain's CDR3 is CAWSGGTSGEQYF. Written as DNA, the CDR3 is TGTGCCTGGAGTGGCGGGACTAGCGGGGAGCAGTACTTC.

The J gene is TRBJ2-2, the V gene TRBV11-2; TRBD1 aligns across 7 bases. Losses at the gene ends were 3 bases for V and 3 bases for J; bases not matched to a gene: 7. Germline CDR1 is SGHAT and CDR2 is FQNNGV. This CDR3 region has 16 residues. CDR3 nucleotides: TGTGCCAGCAGCTTTCGTCGGGACAGATACACCGGGGAGCTGTTTTTT. Translation: CASSFRRDRYTGELFF.

This clonotype qualifies as medium-sized. The chain combines TRBV15 with TRBJ2-7; D is possibly TRBD2 (6 bases). Germline CDR1 and CDR2: LNHNV and YYDKDF (reference sequence). Trimming removed 0 bases at V and 7 bases at J, with 16 bases between. The CDR3 spans 15 residues. CDR3: CATSREREMRSEQYF. The CDR3 DNA follows: TGTGCCACCAGCAGAGAACGGGAGATGAGATCGGAGCAGTACTTC.

This clonotype was seen more than once but under ten times. This CDR3 is CSVPNEGNYEQYF. The CDR3 DNA reads TGCAGCGTCCCTAACGAGGGAAACTACGAGCAGTACTTC. This chain uses TRBV29-1 with TRBJ2-7; D may be TRBD2 (5 bases). From germline, CDR1 is SQVTM and CDR2 ANQGSEA. The CDR3 extends over 13 amino acids. Trimming took 6 bases from V and 3 from J, leaving 15 bases between them.

The chain couples TRBV6-5 to TRBJ2-4; D is unclear. Between the trimmed V and J ends, which lost 4 bases and 0 bases, there was a span of 7 bases. In germline, CDR1 is MNHEY, CDR2 SVGAGI. This CDR3 region has 14 residues. The CDR3 protein is CASSSVLAKNIQYF. In DNA form, the CDR3 reads TGTGCCAGCAGTTCGGTTCTAGCCAAAAACATTCAGTACTTC.

This clonotype has at least ten counts. This chain links TRBV5-1 with TRBJ1-2, with D uncertain. The germline CDR1 and CDR2 sequences are SGHRS and YFSETQ. This CDR3 region has 14 residues. Trimming stripped 0 bases from V and 0 bases from J, with 6 bases between. CDR3 residues: CASSLGAANYGYTF. The CDR3 DNA sequence: TGCGCCAGCAGCTTGGGCGCGGCTAACTATGGCTACACCTTC.

The chain employs TRBV12-3 or TRBV12-4 and TRBJ2-7, with 12 bases matching TRBD1. Unmatched junction bases numbered 10, after V lost 6 bases and J lost 7 bases. The CDR3 totals 15 residues. The CDR3 region is CASRLRGQGALEQYF. Written as DNA, the CDR3 is TGTGCCAGCAGATTACGGGGACAGGGGGCGCTGGAGCAGTACTTC.

The chain is built from TRBV6-4 and TRBJ2-2, with D tentatively TRBD2 (5 bases). V lost 7 bases, J lost 0 bases, and 12 bases lay in between. This CDR3 spans 15 amino acids. The V gene's germline CDR1 is MRHNA and CDR2 SNTAGT. The CDR3 coding sequence is TGTGCCAGCAAGCTAGCCTCTGCGAACACCGGGGAGCTGTTTTTT. Translating gives CASKLASANTGELFF.

The chain joins TRBV13 to TRBJ1-1, with a tentative D call TRBD1 (6 bases). Germline V gene sequence: CDR1 PRHDT, CDR2 FYEKMQ (reference sequence). Trimming shortened V by 5 bases and J by 3 bases, and 16 bases separated the two germline ends. This CDR3 region has 15 residues. The CDR3 region has the DNA TGTGCCAGCAGCACCAAGGAACAGGGAGACACTGAAGCTTTCTTT. Translation: CASSTKEQGDTEAFF.

This clonotype was observed many times. This chain links TRBV11-3 with TRBJ2-7; 8 positions match TRBD1. The trim removed 3 bases at V and 10 bases at J, leaving 11 bases unmatched. This CDR3 has 14 amino acids. Germline loops: CDR1 SGHNT, CDR2 YENEEA. The CDR3 sequence: CASSFRDRPGGQYF. CDR3 coding DNA: TGTGCCAGCAGCTTTAGGGACAGGCCGGGCGGACAGTACTTC.

This clonotype was seen ten or more times. This rearrangement joins TRBV28 to TRBJ2-7; the D is unclear. V was clipped by 5 bases and J by 0 bases, with 5 bases between them. CDR3 length: 12 residues. Per germline, CDR1 MDHEN and CDR2 SYDVKM. In DNA form, the CDR3 reads TGTGCCAGCAGTCGAATCTCCTACGAGCAGTACTTC. As protein: CASSRISYEQYF.